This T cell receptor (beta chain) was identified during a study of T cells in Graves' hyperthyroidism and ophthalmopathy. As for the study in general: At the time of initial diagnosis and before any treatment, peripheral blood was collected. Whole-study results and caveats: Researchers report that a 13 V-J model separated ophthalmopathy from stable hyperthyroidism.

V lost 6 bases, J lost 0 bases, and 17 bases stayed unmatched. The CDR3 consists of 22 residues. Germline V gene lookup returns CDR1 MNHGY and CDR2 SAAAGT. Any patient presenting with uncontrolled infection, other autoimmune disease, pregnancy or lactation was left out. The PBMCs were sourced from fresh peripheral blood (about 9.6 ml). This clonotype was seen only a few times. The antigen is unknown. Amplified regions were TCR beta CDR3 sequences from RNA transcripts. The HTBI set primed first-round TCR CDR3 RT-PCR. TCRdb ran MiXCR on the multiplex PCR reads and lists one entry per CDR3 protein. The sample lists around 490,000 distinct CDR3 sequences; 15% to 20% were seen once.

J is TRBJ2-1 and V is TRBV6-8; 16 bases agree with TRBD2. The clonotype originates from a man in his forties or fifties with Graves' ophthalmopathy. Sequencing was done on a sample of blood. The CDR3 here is CASRPGPPGLAGGDSSYNEQFF. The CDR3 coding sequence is TGTGCCAGCAGGCCCGGGCCGCCGGGACTAGCGGGAGGGGATTCCTCCTACAATGAGCAGTTCTTC.